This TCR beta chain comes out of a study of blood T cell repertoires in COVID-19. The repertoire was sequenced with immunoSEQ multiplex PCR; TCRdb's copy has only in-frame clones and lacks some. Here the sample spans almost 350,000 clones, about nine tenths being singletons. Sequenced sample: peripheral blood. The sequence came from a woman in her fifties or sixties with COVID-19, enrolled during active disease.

CDR3 loop: CASSENGLGYTF. DNA of the CDR3: TGTGCCAGCAGTGAAAATGGGCTCGGCTACACCTTC. The V and J genes are TRBV2 and TRBJ1-2, with unresolved D. The CDR3 totals 12 residues. CDR1 is SNHLY and CDR2 is FYNNEI in the germline V gene. The V end lost 2 bases, the J end lost 8 bases, and 9 bases lay between the germline ends.